This TCR beta chain was sequenced for a study of blood T cells in healthy people across ages. The CDR3 has 13 residues. CDR1 is SGHDN and CDR2 is FVKESK in the germline V gene. Trimming removed 6 bases from V and 2 bases from J, with 10 bases in between. A second roughly 6 to 12 cycle PCR used barcoded and J-beta primers. TCRdb ran MiXCR on the 5' RACE reads and lists one entry per CDR3 protein. Counted here are 600,000 to 800,000 distinct CDR3 sequences, around 52% occurring once; the ten biggest clones make up approximately 13%. Remarks on this clonotype: A single base separates this from a much larger clone, so it may be a read error.

The sequencing sample was made of blood. The clonotype originates from a woman of 80 years or more in good health. The rearrangement joins TRBV14 to TRBJ1-2; a possible D gene is TRBD1 (5 bases). The CDR3 sequence: CASSHQGNYGYTF. The DNA for the CDR3 is TGTGCCAGCAGTCATCAGGGAAACTATGGCTACACCTTC.